Presented here are 21 T cell receptor beta chains from one specimen sequenced in a study of blood T cell repertoires in COVID-19. Measured with immunoSEQ multiplex PCR; TCRdb has only the in-frame clones, and not every one. The sample lists 150,000 to 200,000 clones, about 77% seen once, with around 2.8% in the top ten. The sequenced sample consisted of peripheral blood. These receptors all come from a woman over 75 with active or convalescent COVID-19.

CDR3 residues: CASSATDWGYTF. For the CDR3, the DNA is TGTGCCAGCAGTGCCACGGACTGGGGCTACACCTTC. The chain links TRBV2 to TRBJ1-2; D remains ambiguous. CDR1 SNHLY and CDR2 FYNNEI come from the germline V gene. This CDR3 has 12 residues. Trimming shortened V by 4 bases and J by 8 bases, and 11 bases separated the two germline ends.

This clone is a singleton in its sample. The J gene is TRBJ2-1, the V gene TRBV2, with D possibly TRBD2 on 7 matching bases. V gave up 7 bases and J gave up 3 bases, with 19 bases separating them. The V gene's germline CDR1 is SNHLY and CDR2 FYNNEI. The CDR3 consists of 16 residues. CDR3 in DNA: TGTGCCAGCAAGCTGGAGGGGGGGGAACTCTACAATGAGCAGTTCTTC. Its protein is CASKLEGGELYNEQFF.

The table lists this clone with a few counts. J is TRBJ2-7 and V is TRBV12-3 or TRBV12-4, with 7 nucleotides matching TRBD1. V was pared by 6 bases and J by 8 bases, with 7 bases of the junction left unmatched. There are 12 residues in the CDR3. CDR3 in DNA: TGTGCCAGCAGCTCGCCGACAGGGAAGCAGTACTTC. Its protein product is CASSSPTGKQYF.

The table lists this clone with a count of one. This chain uses TRBV5-1 with TRBJ1-1; D is uncertain. CDR1 and CDR2 from the germline V gene are SGHRS and YFSETQ. V was shortened by 0 bases and J by 5 bases, with 11 bases between the two germline ends. This CDR3 contains 14 residues. Here the CDR3 reads CASSLDSRRTEAFF. The CDR3 DNA is TGCGCCAGCAGCTTGGATTCGAGGAGGACTGAAGCTTTCTTT.

The chain uses TRBV10-3 and TRBJ1-2; D unclear. This CDR3 is 13 amino acids long. The V gene lost 5 bases and the J gene lost 3 bases, with 10 bases spanning the gap. The germline V gene has CDR1 ENHRY and CDR2 SYGVKD. This CDR3 reads CAISFDSDYGYTF. CDR3 DNA: TGTGCCATCAGTTTTGATTCGGACTATGGCTACACCTTC.

This clone has at least ten counts. This sequence joins TRBV11-2 and TRBJ2-2; 11 bases align to TRBD2. The CDR3 has 17 amino acids. Germline lookup yields CDR1 SGHAT and CDR2 FQNNGV. Losses at the gene ends were 5 bases for V and 13 bases for J; bases not matched to a gene: 18. CDR3 nucleotides: TGTGCCAGCAGCCGCTTTATGGTTAGCGGGGGGGCGTCTTGGCTGTTTTTT. Protein product: CASSRFMVSGGASWLFF.

This clone was seen only a few times. The rearrangement uses TRBV5-8 and TRBJ1-1, with a possible D match to TRBD1 (5 bases). Per germline, CDR1 SGHTS and CDR2 YDEGEE. Trimming removed 2 bases from V and 5 bases from J, with 19 bases in between. The CDR3 length is 16 residues. CDR3 region: CASSFYPQGVGTEAFF. DNA of the CDR3: TGTGCCAGCAGCTTTTACCCTCAGGGTGTGGGGACTGAAGCTTTCTTT.

This clone was detected many times. This sequence joins TRBV29-1 and TRBJ1-2; D unclear. The germline V and J ends were trimmed by 4 bases and 8 bases, with 5 bases remaining between them. The length of the CDR3 is 9 residues. Germline V gene data show CDR1 as SQVTM and CDR2 as ANQGSEA. CDR3 amino acids: CSVGSGYTF. CDR3 nucleotides: TGCAGCGTTGGGAGCGGCTACACCTTC.

The chain carries TRBV28 and TRBJ2-7; 8 positions agree with TRBD2. Looked up from germline, CDR1 is MDHEN and CDR2 is SYDVKM. J was trimmed by 2 bases and V by 5 bases; bases with no gene match: 11. The CDR3 is 16 amino acids. CDR3 sequence (DNA): TGTGCCAGCAGTCCACCAGAGCGGGGGCCCCCCTACGAGCAGTACTTC. Translating it yields CASSPPERGPPYEQYF.

This sequence joins TRBV5-1 and TRBJ1-6; 8 positions agree with TRBD1. With 4 bases clipped from V and 9 bases from J, the junction kept 6 bases outside the gene matches. Germline V gives CDR1 SGHRS, CDR2 YFSETQ. The CDR3 totals 14 residues. The CDR3 DNA reads as TGCGCCAGCAGCATAACAGGGGGTGGTTCACCCCTCCACTTT. Encoded protein: CASSITGGGSPLHF.

J is TRBJ2-3 and V is TRBV7-6; TRBD2 matches at 8 bases. The germline gives CDR1 SGHVS, CDR2 FNYEAQ. CDR3 size: 15 residues. The ends lost 5 bases at V and 2 bases at J; junction bases unmatched: 6. CDR3 residues: CASSPVAGTTDTQYF. The CDR3 DNA reads TGTGCCAGCAGCCCAGTAGCGGGGACCACAGATACGCAGTATTTT. Filled out from reference TRBV7-6 and TRBJ2-3, the complete variable domain reads GAGVSQSPRYKVTKRGQDVALRCDPISGHVSLYWYRQALGQGPEFLTYFNYEAQQDKSGLPNDRFSAERPEGSISTLTIQRTEQRDSAMYRCASSPVAGTTDTQYFGPGTRLTVL.

The CDR3: CASSPPGQGNYGYTF. The CDR3 nucleotides are TGTGCCAGCAGCCCCCCGGGACAGGGTAACTATGGCTACACCTTC. The J gene is TRBJ1-2, the V gene TRBV7-9, with TRBD1 identical over 9 bases. Germline V gives CDR1 SEHNR, CDR2 FQNEAQ (reference sequence). V was clipped by 5 bases and J by 1 base; unmatched bases: 5. The CDR3 loop spans 15 amino acids.

V and J are TRBV9 and TRBJ2-3; D is perhaps TRBD2 (6 bases). V lost 2 bases, J lost 0 bases, and 10 bases lay in between. Germline loops: CDR1 SGDLS, CDR2 YYNGEE. There are 15 residues in the CDR3. CDR3 loop: CASSVGGISTDTQYF. The CDR3 DNA is TGTGCCAGCAGCGTTGGCGGGATTAGCACAGATACGCAGTATTTT. The full variable domain, in which reference TRBV9 and TRBJ2-3 provide the parts outside the CDR3, is DSGVTQTPKHLITATGQRVTLRCSPRSGDLSVYWYQQSLDQGLQFLIQYYNGEERAKGNILERFSAQQFPDLHSELNLSSLELGDSALYFCASSVGGISTDTQYFGPGTRLTVL.

This clone was observed a few times. V usage is TRBV28 and J usage is TRBJ1-2; no clear D. V lost 7 bases to trimming and J lost 4 bases, with 13 bases between them. CDR1 MDHEN and CDR2 SYDVKM come from the germline V gene. The length of the CDR3 is 13 residues. The CDR3 nucleotides are TGTGCCAGCAAAAGGATCGGGGTCTATGGCTACACCTTC. Its protein is CASKRIGVYGYTF.

The J gene is TRBJ2-1, the V gene TRBV5-1, with TRBD2 identical over 10 bases. The CDR3 runs to 15 residues. Germline loops: CDR1 SGHRS, CDR2 YFSETQ. Unmatched junction bases numbered 0, after V lost 1 base and J lost 2 bases. The CDR3 loop is CASSLTSGTYNEQFF. CDR3 DNA: TGCGCCAGCAGCTTGACTAGCGGGACCTACAATGAGCAGTTCTTC.

The chain recombines TRBV6-5 with TRBJ2-7; TRBD1 is a possible D gene (6 bases). Germline V gene sequence: CDR1 MNHEY, CDR2 SVGAGI. The ends were cut back, 8 bases at V and 4 bases at J, with 15 bases in the middle. This CDR3 has 13 residues. Here the CDR3 DNA reads TGTGCCAGCTCAACCCGGGACACATACGAGCAGTACTTC. Translated, it gives CASSTRDTYEQYF.

The J gene is TRBJ1-5, the V gene TRBV4-2; a weak D match, TRBD1 (5 bases). CDR1 LGHNA and CDR2 YNFKEQ come from the germline V gene. V was cut by 0 bases and J by 4 bases, with 10 bases left in between. The length of the CDR3 is 15 residues. In DNA form, the CDR3 reads TGTGCCAGCAGCCAAGATGCGGGGGAAAATCAGCCCCAGCATTTT. This encodes CASSQDAGENQPQHF.

Note on this clone: Other nucleotide sequences in the sample specify the same CDR3. V gene TRBV6-5 combines with J gene TRBJ1-5; D ambiguous. This CDR3 is 14 amino acids long. V shed 2 bases and J shed 2 bases, with 7 bases lying between them. Germline CDR1 reads MNHEY; CDR2 reads SVGAGI. CDR3 protein: CASSYGQGNQPQHF. The CDR3 DNA reads as TGTGCCAGCAGTTACGGGCAGGGCAATCAGCCCCAGCATTTT.

The chain links TRBV27 to TRBJ1-1; tentatively, D is TRBD1 (5 bases). The V gene lost 11 bases and the J gene lost 0 bases, with 13 bases spanning the gap. CDR3 length equals 13 residues. Germline loops: CDR1 MNHEY, CDR2 SMNVEV (reference sequence). CDR3: CASCLGVNTEAFF. CDR3 DNA sequence: TGTGCCTCCTGCCTAGGGGTGAACACTGAAGCTTTCTTT.

V is TRBV18 and J is TRBJ2-5; D uncertain. V shed 0 bases and J shed 3 bases, with 5 bases lying between them. Germline assignment: CDR1 KGHSH and CDR2 LQKENI. This CDR3 has 13 residues. The CDR3 here is CASSPPSEETQYF. In nucleotides, the CDR3 is TGTGCCAGCTCACCACCTTCCGAAGAGACCCAGTACTTC.

The chain is built from TRBV28 and TRBJ1-1; TRBD1 matches at 9 bases. V gave up 7 bases and J gave up 1 base; unmatched junction bases: 10. The CDR3 runs 16 residues. Per germline, CDR1 MDHEN and CDR2 SYDVKM. The CDR3 sequence: CASKLLTGGTNTEAFF. The DNA of the CDR3 is TGTGCCAGCAAACTGCTGACAGGGGGAACGAACACTGAAGCTTTCTTT.